This passage covers 21 T cell receptor beta chains from one sample sequenced in a study of sequential checkpoint blockade in melanoma. Sequencing used immunoSEQ multiplex PCR; TCRdb keeps in-frame clones, though not all of them. Here the sample spans over 4,500 clones, about 34% being singletons. The treatment is: randomized to nivolumab then ipilimumab (arm A) or the reverse (arm B). Here the sequenced sample was tumor tissue (inferred from file names), taken from a patient given nivolumab and ipilimumab in sequence. All receptors come from a human donor with melanoma.

CDR3 loop: CATSRDRLAGGSYTDTQYF. CDR3 DNA: TGTGCCACCAGCAGAGATCGGCTAGCGGGGGGCTCTTACACAGATACGCAGTATTTT. V is TRBV15 and J is TRBJ2-3, with 11 bases aligning to TRBD2. The germline V gene has CDR1 LNHNV and CDR2 YYDKDF (reference sequence). V lost 0 bases to trimming and J lost 2 bases; unmatched junction nucleotides: 10. The CDR3 loop spans 19 amino acids.

The chain couples TRBV2 to TRBJ1-1, with D maybe TRBD1 (5 bases). CDR3 length: 12 residues. Trimming took 8 bases from V and 4 from J, leaving 11 bases between them. Germline V gene lookup returns CDR1 SNHLY and CDR2 FYNNEI. The CDR3 region is CASSRGITEAFF. The CDR3 nucleotides are TGTGCCAGCTCCCGGGGGATCACTGAAGCTTTCTTT.

The chain joins TRBV19 to TRBJ1-1; maybe TRBD1 (6 bases). Looked up from germline, CDR1 is LNHDA and CDR2 is SQIVND (reference sequence). Between the trimmed V and J ends, which lost 9 bases and 4 bases, there was a span of 12 bases. The CDR3 runs 12 residues. DNA for the CDR3: TGTGCCAGCACCACAGGGATCACTGAAGCTTTCTTT. The encoded protein is CASTTGITEAFF.

The chain carries TRBV19 and TRBJ1-1; 8 positions agree with TRBD1. Germline V gives CDR1 LNHDA, CDR2 SQIVND (reference sequence). J was trimmed by 5 bases and V by 7 bases; bases with no gene match: 9. The CDR3 has 14 residues. CDR3 DNA sequence: TGTGCCAGTACCACCCGGACAGGGCTAACTGAAGCTTTCTTT. Protein product: CASTTRTGLTEAFF.

The chain employs TRBV15 and TRBJ2-3; the match to TRBD2 covers 11 bases. The CDR3 is made up of 15 amino acids. The junction had 6 bases not matched to a gene; V was cut back by 3 bases and J by 7 bases. CDR1 LNHNV and CDR2 YYDKDF come from the germline V gene (reference sequence). CDR3 residues: CATSRDSGGANTQYF. The CDR3 DNA follows: TGTGCCACCAGCAGGGATAGCGGGGGGGCGAATACGCAGTATTTT.

CDR3 bases: TGTGCCAGCTCACCTGGAGAGGATCAGCCCCAGCATTTT. Residues: CASSPGEDQPQHF. V and J are TRBV18 and TRBJ1-5; D is undetermined. Between the trimmed V and J ends, which lost 3 bases and 5 bases, there was a span of 8 bases. This CDR3 spans 13 amino acids. The germline V gene encodes CDR1 KGHSH and CDR2 LQKENI.

This clone was counted a single time. This chain joins TRBV19 and TRBJ2-7, with no clear D. Trimming left V 2 bases short and J 4 bases short, with 15 bases between. CDR3 size: 15 residues. Germline V gene data show CDR1 as LNHDA and CDR2 as SQIVND (reference sequence). The CDR3 protein is CASSIIDGRPYEQYF. The CDR3 DNA follows: TGTGCCAGTAGTATAATTGACGGACGCCCTTACGAGCAGTACTTC.

CDR3 loop: CASSAGELAKNIQYF. CDR3 nucleotide sequence: TGTGCCAGCAGTGCGGGGGAATTAGCCAAAAACATTCAGTACTTC. J is TRBJ2-4 and V is TRBV9; 7 bases are a match to TRBD2. There are 15 residues in the CDR3. Losses at the gene ends were 5 bases for V and 0 bases for J; bases not matched to a gene: 5. Germline CDR1 is SGDLS and CDR2 is YYNGEE.

This clone has more than one count but fewer than ten. The chain employs TRBV19 and TRBJ2-3; 7 bases align to TRBD1. The CDR3 consists of 16 residues. The germline V gene has CDR1 LNHDA and CDR2 SQIVND (reference sequence). J was trimmed by 4 bases and V by 4 bases; bases with no gene match: 11. CDR3 sequence (DNA): TGTGCCAGTAGTACTCCACAGGGGTCTTGGGCAGATACGCAGTATTTT. It yields the protein CASSTPQGSWADTQYF.

The V call is TRBV14, the J call TRBJ2-3; no clear D gene. Germline V gene lookup returns CDR1 SGHDN and CDR2 FVKESK. CDR3 length: 14 residues. V shed 2 bases and J shed 4 bases, with 10 bases lying between them. CDR3 in DNA: TGTGCCAGCAGCCAACGGAAGGTCCCAGATACGCAGTATTTT. Residues: CASSQRKVPDTQYF.

This rearrangement joins TRBV29-1 to TRBJ1-2; 8 nucleotides match TRBD1. Germline V lookup: CDR1 SQVTM, CDR2 ANQGSEA. The V gene end was trimmed by 0 bases and the J gene end by 6 bases; junction bases not matched to a gene: 18. CDR3 size: 18 residues. The CDR3 loop is CSVEDRATGVTWLNGYTF. The CDR3 nucleotides read TGCAGCGTTGAAGATAGGGCGACAGGGGTGACCTGGCTTAATGGCTACACCTTC.

This rearrangement joins TRBV27 to TRBJ2-3; D gene unclear. The CDR3 spans 13 residues. Germline CDR1 MNHEY, CDR2 SMNVEV (reference sequence). Trimming took 3 bases from V and 10 from J, leaving 14 bases between them. The CDR3 DNA follows: TGTGCCAGCAGTTTTCAATCGGTTGGGGCGCAGTATTTT. Its translation is CASSFQSVGAQYF.

This clone turned up a few times. CDR3 region: CASSPDRNYGYTF. The CDR3, as DNA: TGTGCCAGCAGCCCTGACAGGAACTATGGCTACACCTTC. This chain uses TRBV9 with TRBJ1-2, with TRBD1 as a possible D gene (6 bases). CDR1 and CDR2 (germline): SGDLS, YYNGEE. The CDR3 consists of 13 residues. With 4 bases removed from V and 2 bases from J, the gap between germline ends came to 9 bases.

The CDR3 loop is CASTYLPGGLDTQYF. CDR3 nucleotide sequence: TGTGCCAGCACCTACCTTCCAGGGGGCTTGGATACGCAGTATTTT. The V and J genes are TRBV6-8 and TRBJ2-3; 8 bases are a match to TRBD1. Germline trimming cut 7 bases from V and 6 bases from J; bases unmatched to any gene: 12. There are 15 residues in the CDR3. Germline-derived CDR1 and CDR2 are MNHGY and SAAAGT.

This clone was seen a few times. V and J are TRBV6-8 and TRBJ2-1, with TRBD1 identical over 7 bases. Germline V CDR1 and CDR2: MNHGY, SAAAGT. This CDR3 contains 15 residues. V gave up 5 bases and J gave up 9 bases; unmatched junction bases: 13. The CDR3 DNA sequence: TGTGCCAGCAGTGAGAGACAGGGAAAGCGGTCTGAGCAGTTCTTC. Protein: CASSERQGKRSEQFF.

The chain carries TRBV6-8 and TRBJ2-2, with TRBD1 matching 7 bases. V shed 7 bases, J shed 4 bases, and the junction held 9 bases outside the gene matches. The CDR3 runs 15 residues. Per the germline V gene, CDR1 is MNHGY and CDR2 is SAAAGT. Written as DNA, the CDR3 is TGTGCCAGCAACAAATTGGGACAGTCCACCGGGGAGCTGTTTTTT. Translating gives CASNKLGQSTGELFF.

In regard to this clone: At one end, the junction sequence differs from germline, possibly due to a read error. The rearrangement links TRBV19 to TRBJ1-2; 11 nucleotides agree with TRBD1. The germline gives CDR1 LNHDA, CDR2 SQIVND (reference sequence). This CDR3 has 15 amino acids. The CDR3 DNA reads as TGTGCCACTAGTGTCCGGGACAGGGGGTCGCGTGGCTACACCTTC. Residues: CATSVRDRGSRGYTF.

This clone is medium-sized by share. The chain carries TRBV4-1 and TRBJ2-5, with 7 bases matching TRBD1. Trimming at V came to 4 bases and at J to 2 bases, leaving 7 bases not matched to a gene. Germline assignment: CDR1 MGHRA and CDR2 YSYEKL. The CDR3 has 15 amino acids. CDR3 sequence (DNA): TGCGCCAGCAGCCCCCGGGACAGCTCACAAGAGACCCAGTACTTC. It specifies CASSPRDSSQETQYF.

In its sample, this clone was seen a few times. This chain uses TRBV11-1 with TRBJ2-1; weak D call: TRBD1 (5 bases). The V and J ends lost 5 bases and 8 bases respectively, with 19 bases between them. Germline V gene lookup returns CDR1 SGHAT and CDR2 FQDESV (reference sequence). The length of the CDR3 is 15 residues. The CDR3, as DNA: TGTGCCAGCAGCCTGTGGGCAGGGTTGGGCGATGAGCAGTTCTTC. Translated, it gives CASSLWAGLGDEQFF.

V and J are TRBV6-8 and TRBJ2-7; perhaps TRBD1 as D (6 bases). The CDR3 covers 12 residues. The V gene lost 7 bases and the J gene lost 4 bases, with 11 bases spanning the gap. Germline CDR1 reads MNHGY; CDR2 reads SAAAGT. CDR3 amino acids: CASIQQGYEQYF. CDR3 in DNA: TGTGCCAGCATCCAACAGGGATACGAGCAGTACTTC.

This clone is labeled medium-sized. The chain joins TRBV19 to TRBJ2-3; D not certain. Trimming stripped 5 bases from V and 6 bases from J, with 9 bases between. This CDR3 has 12 amino acids. Germline V gene sequence: CDR1 LNHDA, CDR2 SQIVND (reference sequence). CDR3 residues: CASSRSEDTQYF. The CDR3 DNA sequence: TGTGCCAGTAGTCGTTCGGAGGATACGCAGTATTTT.